The present entry profiles one T cell receptor beta chain with its context. Its antigen remains undetermined. The sample holds no much larger clone one base away, and base qualities are not on file. The time point label, read with the paper, signifies: baseline before first vaccination. Vaccinee samples came from UK trials COV001 and COV002, including a single-blind randomized controlled phase 2/3 trial of AZD1222 (ChAdOx1 nCoV-19) in healthy adults. For TCRbeta chain sequencing, PBMC samples from trial participants were taken at day 0 and at day 28 after the second dose. This record belongs to a study of T cell responses to AZD1222 COVID-19 vaccine (dated by TCRdb to 2020 to 2022). For the study in its entirety: Because spike-specific TCR depth and breadth did not differ between the two schedules, AZD1222 recipients who got a second dose at roughly 4 weeks were pooled with those who got a second dose at roughly 12 weeks. A total of approximately 240 trial participants underwent TCR sequencing, of whom more than 200 had received two doses of AZD1222 and some 25 had received two doses of the MenACWY control vaccine. Trial participants were enrolled by age into subgroups of 18-55, 56-69 and 70-plus years, and around 150, 29 and 61 TCR-sequenced participants, respectively, were included in these subgroups.

What the authors observed across the whole study: The 56-69-year group was small, and its depth increase did not reach significance, likely because of low power. Only six AZD1222 recipients were SARS-CoV-2 seropositive at baseline, limiting conclusions about previously exposed vaccinees. Epitopes outside the regions mutated in the B.1.351 and B.1.1.7 variants were reportedly recognized by nearly half of the unique spike-specific TCRs. Participants were mostly white British, with more females than males. The authors suggested clonal diversity may have been underestimated. After two AZD1222 doses, both the breadth and the depth of spike-specific TCRs were significantly higher than at day 0 and than in MenACWY recipients. No day 14 peak-response samples were available, so repertoires were characterized only after the peak T cell response. The whole spike protein was spanned by vaccine-associated CD4 TCRs, and dominant responses were seen in regions 160-218 and 743-854.

The CDR3 regions of human TCRbeta chains were analyzed by immunosequencing. In the original analysis: TCRs in the repertoires were matched against a reference library of SARS-CoV-2-specific TCRs that had been generated with the MIRA antigen-specificity platform. Breadth meant the fraction of unique TCRs that were SARS-CoV-2-associated, whereas depth meant the fraction of total T cells that were SARS-CoV-2-associated. Using the MIRA data, each spike-specific TCR was mapped to the spike region that the TCR reacts to and placed in a CD4 or CD8 class. Log10-transformed breadth and depth values were compared by one-way ANOVA with Sidak's multiple comparisons tests. TCRdb limited this immuneACCESS table to in-frame rearrangements with V and J called. A share of clones is missing; checked studies link under half to unresolved V genes, and the rest is unexplained. That table supplies the V and J calls and clone size; D and trimming were determined from the DNA. This sample is represented by under 140,000 clones; around 90% of them were singletons. 1.6% of the sample is in the top ten clones.

The CDR3 runs 18 amino acids, cysteine and phenylalanine included. Only CDR3 DNA remains: 54 bases, in frame from the first base. CDR1 SGHNT and CDR2 YYREEE are derived from the germline V gene (reference sequence). The junction shows trimming of 3 bases on V and 2 bases on J, and the gene matches do not reach 8 bases of it. The chain links TRBV5-4 with TRBJ2-3; TRBD2 matches 14 bases in the middle. The starting material was peripheral blood, obtained on day 0 of AZD1222 vaccination. The clonotype originates from an adult in good health. The DNA sequence is TGTGCCAGCAGCTACCCAGGACTAGCGGGAGGACCCACAGATACGCAGTATTTT. Its translation is CASSYPGLAGGPTDTQYF.